This T cell receptor (beta chain) was identified in a study of blood T cell repertoires in COVID-19. CDR3 length: 14 amino acids. The V and J ends lost 5 bases and 6 bases respectively, with 14 bases between them. From germline, CDR1 is SGHRS and CDR2 YFSETQ. The table came from immunoSEQ multiplex PCR; TCRdb's copy has only in-frame clones and leaves some out. The sample has under 200,000 clones, 70% to 85% seen once. This sequence originates from a man aged 45-65 years who had recovered from COVID-19. The sample was PBMCs or T cells enriched from blood (not recorded which). The chain uses TRBV5-1 and TRBJ1-4; the D gene is possibly TRBD1 (5 bases). The CDR3 here is CASRAMTADEKLFF. The DNA of the CDR3 is TGCGCCAGCAGGGCCATGACAGCCGATGAAAAACTGTTTTTT. Supplemented by reference TRBV5-1 and TRBJ1-4, the full variable domain reads KAGVTQTPRYLIKTRGQQVTLSCSPISGHRSVSWYQQTPGQGLQFLFEYFSETQRNKGNFPGRFSGRQFSNSRSEMNVSTLELGDSALYLCASRAMTADEKLFFGSGTQLSVL.